Following are 31 T cell receptor beta chains from one sample sequenced in a study of blood T cell repertoires in COVID-19. Only in-frame clones appear in the TCRdb table, and some are missing; sequencing was by immunoSEQ multiplex PCR. Among 150,000 to 170,000 clones, 76% were seen once, and the ten largest hold roughly 3.6%. Sequencing was done on a sample of peripheral blood. All receptors derive from a woman older than 75 with acute or convalescent COVID-19.

The CDR3 sequence is CASSYSGGPNYGYTF. In DNA form, the CDR3 reads TGTGCCAGCAGTTACTCAGGCGGGCCGAACTATGGCTACACCTTC. V usage is TRBV6-6 and J usage is TRBJ1-2, with D unclear. This CDR3 has 15 residues. Germline V CDR1 and CDR2: MNHNY, SVGAGI (reference sequence). Trimming pared 0 bases from V and 2 bases from J, leaving 10 bases between.

A few counts support this clone. The V gene is TRBV18, the J gene TRBJ2-7, with TRBD2 matching over 9 bases. V lost 0 bases to trimming and J lost 0 bases; unmatched junction nucleotides: 12. The CDR3 consists of 19 residues. Germline V gene sequence: CDR1 KGHSH, CDR2 LQKENI. In nucleotides, the CDR3 is TGTGCCAGCTCACCACCCCCCAGGACTAGCGCAATAAGCTCCTACGAGCAGTACTTC. Amino acid sequence: CASSPPPRTSAISSYEQYF.

This clone was detected a few times. The rearrangement joins TRBV5-4 to TRBJ2-7; D call uncertain. This CDR3 is built from 15 residues. The V gene lost 0 bases and the J gene lost 0 bases, with 10 bases spanning the gap. Germline CDR1 is SGHNT and CDR2 is YYREEE (reference sequence). The chain's CDR3 is CASSLGGPNSYEQYF. The CDR3 DNA sequence: TGTGCCAGCAGCTTGGGCGGTCCAAACTCCTACGAGCAGTACTTC.

The chain joins TRBV19 to TRBJ1-1; no reliable D call. V lost 6 bases and J 1 base, leaving 12 bases between the germline ends. The CDR3 spans 14 residues. Germline V lookup: CDR1 LNHDA, CDR2 SQIVND (reference sequence). The CDR3 DNA reads TGTGCCAGTAGAGACTTCCAAGGGAACACTGAAGCTTTCTTT. Its translation: CASRDFQGNTEAFF.

CDR3 sequence: CASSLGQYNEQFF. CDR3 coding DNA: TGTGCCAGCAGCTTAGGACAGTACAATGAGCAGTTCTTC. The J gene is TRBJ2-1, the V gene TRBV7-6; weak D call: TRBD1 (5 bases). CDR3 length: 13 amino acids. Trimming took 1 base from V and 4 from J, leaving 5 bases between them. The germline gives CDR1 SGHVS, CDR2 FNYEAQ.

This chain connects TRBV3-1 (or the pseudogene TRBV3-2) to TRBJ1-2, with a tentative D call TRBD1 (6 bases). The CDR3 is 15 residues long. V was cut by 3 bases and J by 2 bases, with 13 bases left in between. CDR1 and CDR2 from the germline V gene are LGHDT and YNNKEL (reference sequence). CDR3 in amino acids: CASSQGTQYNYGYTF. DNA for the CDR3: TGTGCCAGCAGCCAGGGGACACAGTACAACTATGGCTACACCTTC.

V usage is TRBV6-5 and J usage is TRBJ2-3; TRBD2 might be the D (6 bases). This CDR3 region has 15 residues. Trimming pared 6 bases from V and 2 bases from J, leaving 15 bases between. Looked up from germline, CDR1 is MNHEY and CDR2 is SVGAGI. The CDR3 spells CASRPQLAHTDTQYF. CDR3 DNA: TGTGCCAGCAGACCCCAACTAGCCCACACAGATACGCAGTATTTT.

The chain combines TRBV2 with TRBJ2-7, with D possibly matching TRBD1 (5 bases). V lost 6 bases and J 3 bases, leaving 12 bases between the germline ends. The CDR3 has 13 residues. Germline assignment: CDR1 SNHLY and CDR2 FYNNEI. Here the CDR3 DNA reads TGTGCCAGCAGCAAAAGACAGAACTACGAGCAGTACTTC. This translates into CASSKRQNYEQYF.

A few counts support this clone. The chain employs TRBV29-1 and TRBJ2-5; 7 nucleotides align to TRBD2. CDR3 length: 12 residues. Losses at the gene ends were 7 bases for V and 5 bases for J; bases not matched to a gene: 7. Germline V gene sequence: CDR1 SQVTM, CDR2 ANQGSEA. The CDR3 sequence is CSGGKAGETQYF. The CDR3 DNA is TGCAGCGGGGGAAAAGCGGGGGAGACCCAGTACTTC.

This sequence joins TRBV6-5 and TRBJ1-5, with D unresolved. The CDR3 has 14 amino acids. Germline CDR1 is MNHEY and CDR2 is SVGAGI. Trimming left V 3 bases short and J 4 bases short, with 10 bases between. CDR3 in DNA: TGTGCCAGCAGTTATCAAGCCGGGAATCAGCCCCAGCATTTT. As protein: CASSYQAGNQPQHF.

The rearrangement uses TRBV7-9 and TRBJ1-4; 7 bases are a match to TRBD1. CDR3 length equals 14 residues. Germline trimming cut 3 bases from V and 11 bases from J; bases unmatched to any gene: 9. Germline values: CDR1 SEHNR, CDR2 FQNEAQ (reference sequence). The DNA for the CDR3 is TGTGCCAGCAGCTTGGGGACAGCTTTAGGGAAACTGTTTTTT. This gives the protein CASSLGTALGKLFF.

The sample holds many counts of this clone. This rearrangement joins TRBV5-1 to TRBJ2-6, with D unresolved. Trimming removed 0 bases at V and 2 bases at J, with 6 bases between. The CDR3 is 15 residues long. Germline V gene data show CDR1 as SGHRS and CDR2 as YFSETQ. The CDR3 region is CASSLDGAGANVLTF. CDR3 sequence (DNA): TGCGCCAGCAGCTTGGACGGAGCTGGGGCCAACGTCCTGACTTTC.

The J gene is TRBJ2-5, the V gene TRBV11-3, with D tentatively TRBD2 (6 bases). Trimming took off 0 bases at V and 2 bases at J, with 10 bases between the two ends. In germline, CDR1 is SGHNT, CDR2 YENEEA. The CDR3 covers 15 residues. The CDR3 spells CASSLESAGQETQYF. CDR3 in DNA: TGTGCCAGCAGCTTAGAGAGTGCGGGACAAGAGACCCAGTACTTC.

The rearrangement joins TRBV6-6 to TRBJ1-3; D is uncertain. The ends were cut back, 5 bases at V and 0 bases at J, with 5 bases in the middle. This CDR3 has 13 amino acids. CDR1 is MNHNY and CDR2 is SVGAGI in the germline V gene (reference sequence). CDR3 DNA: TGTGCCAGCAGTCCGTACTCTGGAAACACCATATATTTT. It is translated as CASSPYSGNTIYF.

V is TRBV15 and J is TRBJ1-4; perhaps TRBD1 as D (5 bases). CDR1 is LNHNV, CDR2 YYDKDF, per germline (reference sequence). The CDR3 is 14 amino acids. With 1 base removed from V and 6 bases from J, the gap between germline ends came to 9 bases. The CDR3 sequence: CATSRAGKDEKLFF. The CDR3 DNA is TGTGCCACCAGCAGAGCAGGGAAAGATGAAAAACTGTTTTTT.

The chain couples TRBV2 to TRBJ1-2, with 9 bases identical to TRBD1. Trimming took 6 bases from V and 6 from J; bases not matched to a gene: 11. CDR1 is SNHLY and CDR2 is FYNNEI in the germline V gene. This CDR3 spans 15 amino acids. CDR3 coding DNA: TGTGCCAGCAGGGGGGGGGACAGGGCGGACGATGGCTACACCTTC. Protein: CASRGGDRADDGYTF.

This clone was counted between two and nine times. This chain links TRBV7-8 with TRBJ1-5, with 8 bases fitting TRBD1. The CDR3 has 17 residues. With 2 bases clipped from V and 1 base from J, the junction kept 7 bases outside the gene matches. Germline CDR1 and CDR2: SGHVS and FQNEAQ. In DNA, the CDR3 is TGTGCCAGCAGCTTACTCCTGCAGGGGGCGAGCAATCAGCCCCAGCATTTT. It codes for CASSLLLQGASNQPQHF.

The rearrangement links TRBV12-3 or TRBV12-4 to TRBJ2-2; unclear D gene. The V gene lost 7 bases and the J gene lost 3 bases, with 3 bases spanning the gap. This CDR3 has 11 residues. CDR3 residues: CASTDTGELFF. For the CDR3, the DNA is TGTGCCAGCACGGACACCGGGGAGCTGTTTTTT.

The chain links TRBV19 to TRBJ1-1; D gene uncertain. The CDR3 runs to 18 residues. Germline assignment: CDR1 LNHDA and CDR2 SQIVND (reference sequence). Trimming removed 3 bases at V and 5 bases at J, with 25 bases between. The CDR3 loop is CASSMGGAERGSITEAFF. For the CDR3, the DNA is TGTGCCAGTAGTATGGGAGGAGCCGAACGTGGGTCGATTACTGAAGCTTTCTTT.

The chain is built from TRBV7-9 and TRBJ2-3, with D possibly being TRBD1 (6 bases). The V end was cut by 5 bases, the J end by 6 bases, with 12 bases between. In germline, CDR1 is SEHNR, CDR2 FQNEAQ (reference sequence). This CDR3 contains 13 residues. CDR3 nucleotides: TGTGCCAGCAGCCGAGCAGGGGCGGATACGCAGTATTTT. Amino acid sequence: CASSRAGADTQYF.

This clone was counted at least ten times. The junction does not match germline at one end; this may be a read error. The chain has TRBV3-1 (or the pseudogene TRBV3-2) and TRBJ1-1, with D possibly being TRBD1 (6 bases). Germline CDR1 is LGHDT and CDR2 is YNNKEL (reference sequence). The CDR3 runs 17 residues. The CDR3: CASSHHLAPGVKTEAFF. The CDR3, as DNA: TGTGCCAGCAGCCATCACTTAGCCCCAGGGGTGAAGACTGAAGCTTTCTTT.

The gene calls are TRBV3-1 (or the pseudogene TRBV3-2) and TRBJ2-7; possible D gene TRBD1, 5 bases. The CDR3 is 13 residues long. Trimming shortened V by 4 bases and J by 3 bases, and 10 bases separated the two germline ends. Per germline, CDR1 LGHDT and CDR2 YNNKEL (reference sequence). The CDR3 region has the DNA TGTGCCAGCAGCCGGGGCAGGTTCTACGAGCAGTACTTC. It encodes CASSRGRFYEQYF.

The CDR3 nucleotides are TGTGCCAGCTCACCAAACACCCTGGGACAGAAGAACACCGGGGAGCTGTTTTTT. It specifies CASSPNTLGQKNTGELFF. The chain couples TRBV18 to TRBJ2-2; 7 nucleotides line up with TRBD1. This CDR3 has 18 amino acids. V dropped 2 bases and J dropped 1; count of bases not matched to a gene: 10. Germline V gene data show CDR1 as KGHSH and CDR2 as LQKENI.

The chain recombines TRBV19 with TRBJ1-5, with D hard to call. The CDR3 length is 16 residues. Germline lookup yields CDR1 LNHDA and CDR2 SQIVND (reference sequence). V lost 5 bases, J lost 3 bases, and 17 bases lay in between. CDR3 nucleotides: TGTGCCAGTAGTTACGACCTCTCGGGGTCCAATCAGCCCCAGCATTTT. Encoded protein: CASSYDLSGSNQPQHF. The full variable domain, its missing parts supplied by reference TRBV19 and TRBJ1-5, is DGGITQSPKYLFRKEGQNVTLSCEQNLNHDAMYWYRQDPGQGLRLIYYSQIVNDFQKGDIAEGYSVSREKKESFPLTVTSAQKNPTAFYLCASSYDLSGSNQPQHFGDGTRLSIL.

This clone was recorded a few times. V usage is TRBV6-6 and J usage is TRBJ2-5; the D gene is possibly TRBD2 (6 bases). V was cut by 4 bases and J by 2 bases, with 14 bases left in between. The CDR3 has 15 amino acids. From germline, CDR1 is MNHNY and CDR2 SVGAGI (reference sequence). Here the CDR3 reads CASSSGLAIQETQYF. CDR3 coding DNA: TGTGCCAGCAGTTCGGGACTGGCAATTCAAGAGACCCAGTACTTC.

The chain combines TRBV5-1 with TRBJ1-4; 7 bases are a match to TRBD1. CDR3 length equals 15 residues. Trimming cost V 5 bases and J 7 bases; bases outside gene matches: 11. Germline CDR1 is SGHRS and CDR2 is YFSETQ. The CDR3 DNA reads TGCGCCAGCAGGAGAGGGGGCGAGGATGGTGAAAAACTGTTTTTT. Protein: CASRRGGEDGEKLFF.

The chain carries TRBV5-6 and TRBJ2-5; 14 bases are a match to TRBD2. J lost 4 bases, V lost 3 bases, and 14 bases had no gene match. Looked up from germline, CDR1 is SGHDT and CDR2 is YYEEEE. This CDR3 comprises 19 residues. As DNA, the CDR3 is TGTGCCAGCAGCTGGGGACTAGCGGGAGTTGGTGTAGGAAGAGAGACCCAGTACTTC. It yields the protein CASSWGLAGVGVGRETQYF.

This clone was seen only once. V is TRBV7-8 and J is TRBJ1-1; tentatively, D is TRBD1 (5 bases). The CDR3 consists of 17 residues. From germline, CDR1 is SGHVS and CDR2 FQNEAQ. With 1 base removed from V and 5 bases from J, the gap between germline ends came to 20 bases. This chain's CDR3 is CASSLVGVQGRRTEAFF. The CDR3 bases are TGTGCCAGCAGCTTAGTCGGAGTCCAGGGAAGAAGAACTGAAGCTTTCTTT.

This chain links TRBV2 with TRBJ2-3; TRBD2 matches at 8 bases. This CDR3 has 15 residues. Germline-derived CDR1 and CDR2 are SNHLY and FYNNEI. V lost 2 bases, J lost 2 bases, and 3 bases stayed unmatched. CDR3 residues: CASSEWRGDTDTQYF. The CDR3 DNA reads as TGTGCCAGCAGTGAATGGCGGGGGGACACAGATACGCAGTATTTT.

The chain combines TRBV23-1 with TRBJ1-2; D possibly corresponds to TRBD1 (6 bases). TRBV23-1 is labeled an ORF, and its function is uncertain. This CDR3 region has 15 residues. Between the trimmed V and J ends, which lost 6 bases and 8 bases, there was a span of 22 bases. The CDR3 sequence is CASRGAGMGSRGYTF. The CDR3 DNA is TGCGCCAGCAGGGGGGCAGGGATGGGAAGTCGGGGCTACACCTTC.

This clone was seen just once. The V gene is TRBV5-8, the J gene TRBJ1-1, with D possibly matching TRBD1 (6 bases). The germline gives CDR1 SGHTS, CDR2 YDEGEE. V shed 4 bases and J shed 2 bases, with 15 bases lying between them. The CDR3 contains 15 residues. CDR3 nucleotides: TGTGCCAGCAGCCTACAGGGAAGATCCAACACTGAAGCTTTCTTT. It encodes CASSLQGRSNTEAFF.